Presented here are 9 T cell receptor beta chains from one specimen sequenced in a study of read filtering for tumor transcriptome and immune sequencing. Molecular barcoded adaptors covering alpha/delta and beta/gamma chains were used on roughly 400 ng RNA. Each CDR3 protein gets one entry after TCRdb re-called the reads with MiXCR. The table records 100,000 to 150,000 distinct CDR3 sequences, approximately 13% of them present only once. The sample comprised a population of CD138-negative cells sorted from bone marrow. All receptors derive from a donor aged 40 or older with multiple myeloma.

The rearrangement links TRBV12-3 or TRBV12-4 to TRBJ1-1; maybe TRBD1 (6 bases). The germline V and J ends were trimmed by 3 bases and 11 bases, with 10 bases remaining between them. The CDR3 is 11 residues long. CDR3 in amino acids: CASSFRQGAFF. DNA for the CDR3: TGTGCCAGCAGTTTTCGCCAGGGGGCTTTCTTT.

The V call is TRBV4-3, the J call TRBJ2-7, with 11 bases aligning to TRBD1. The germline gives CDR1 LGHNA, CDR2 YSLEER. There are 17 residues in the CDR3. With 0 bases clipped from V and 7 bases from J, the junction kept 11 bases outside the gene matches. The CDR3 DNA sequence: TGCGCCAGCAGCCAAGATGGCGGGACAGGGGGAGACAATGAGCAGTACTTC. It translates to CASSQDGGTGGDNEQYF.

To note about this clonotype: Since the CDR3 does not end with the conserved phenylalanine or tryptophan, this likely comes from a read error. This chain joins TRBV7-9 and TRBJ2-1; D gene uncertain. The CDR3 has 17 amino acids. The V and J ends lost 4 bases and 4 bases respectively, with 20 bases between them. Germline CDR1 reads SEHNR; CDR2 reads FQNEAQ (reference sequence). CDR3 coding DNA: TGTGCCAGCAGCTCGGGCAGGCCGGACCTCTCTTACAATGAGCAGTTCTCC. Amino acids: CASSSGRPDLSYNEQFS.

This clonotype has just a few counts. The DNA for the CDR3 is TGTGCCAGCAGTTTGGCCGACAGGGACGAGCAGTACTTC. It translates to CASSLADRDEQYF. The chain uses TRBV12-3 or TRBV12-4 and TRBJ2-7; 7 bases line up with TRBD1. V shed 3 bases, J shed 5 bases, and the junction held 4 bases outside the gene matches. This CDR3 spans 13 amino acids.

This clonotype was detected many times. The CDR3 protein is CASSHWFTSYNEQFF. The CDR3 DNA reads as TGTGCCAGCAGCCACTGGTTTACCTCCTACAATGAGCAGTTCTTC. J is TRBJ2-1 and V is TRBV14, with D hard to call. CDR3 length: 15 residues. Trimming took off 3 bases at V and 0 bases at J, with 9 bases between the two ends. Germline-derived CDR1 and CDR2 are SGHDN and FVKESK.

In regard to this clonotype: This may stem from a read error, because a much larger clone lies one nucleotide away. The J gene is TRBJ2-2, the V gene TRBV7-2, with D maybe TRBD2 (5 bases). CDR3 length: 14 amino acids. From germline, CDR1 is SGHTA and CDR2 FQGNSA. Trimming took 5 bases from V and 7 from J, leaving 14 bases between them. Written as DNA, the CDR3 is TGTGCCAGCAGCCTAGGTTGGGAGTTCGGGGAGCTGTTTTTT. It codes for CASSLGWEFGELFF.

In its sample, this clonotype was seen many times. The genes are TRBV7-6 and TRBJ2-5; the D gene could be TRBD1 or TRBD2 (5 bases each). V was clipped by 0 bases and J by 5 bases, with 13 bases between them. This CDR3 contains 15 residues. Germline lookup yields CDR1 SGHVS and CDR2 FNYEAQ. Here the CDR3 reads CASSLAGDSRETQYF. For the CDR3, the DNA is TGTGCCAGCAGCTTAGCGGGGGATAGTAGGGAGACCCAGTACTTC.

This clonotype was counted a few times. V gene TRBV2 combines with J gene TRBJ1-5; maybe TRBD1 (6 bases). Per germline, CDR1 SNHLY and CDR2 FYNNEI. Trimming cost V 5 bases and J 6 bases, with 17 bases left between them. The CDR3 covers 15 residues. This CDR3 is CASSPDRRLSQPQHF. CDR3 nucleotides: TGTGCCAGCAGTCCCGACAGGAGATTGAGTCAGCCCCAGCATTTT.

On this clonotype: Being one base from a much bigger clone, this may be a read error. Here the CDR3 omits its conserved ending phenylalanine or tryptophan, so a read error is the likely source. The V call is TRBV11-2, the J call TRBJ2-1, with 11 bases identical to TRBD2. This CDR3 has 14 residues. Germline CDR1 is SGHAT and CDR2 is FQNNGV. The ends lost 3 bases at V and 8 bases at J; junction bases unmatched: 3. CDR3 protein: CASSFLAGGHEQFS. CDR3 DNA sequence: TGTGCCAGCAGCTTTCTAGCGGGAGGACATGAGCAGTTCTCC.